Shown below are 27 T cell receptor beta chains from a single sample sequenced in a study of radiotherapy plus CTLA-4 blockade in lung cancer. Some clones are missing from TCRdb's copy, which holds only in-frame ones; the method was immunoSEQ multiplex PCR. The table has about 80,000 clones, 84% seen once. The input for sequencing was peripheral blood, taken from a patient treated with radiotherapy plus ipilimumab. The receptors originated from a human donor with non-small cell lung cancer who had stable disease on radiotherapy plus ipilimumab.

This chain uses TRBV30 with TRBJ1-5, with 9 bases matching TRBD1. There are 14 residues in the CDR3. After removal of 1 base from V and 7 bases from J, the junction contained 5 bases not matched to a gene. CDR1 and CDR2 from the germline V gene are GTSNPN and SVGIG (reference sequence). CDR3 protein: CAWSGTGDGQPQHF. The CDR3, as DNA: TGTGCCTGGAGTGGGACAGGGGATGGACAGCCCCAGCATTTT.

The chain recombines TRBV6-1 with TRBJ2-7; D may be TRBD1 or TRBD2 (6 bases each). This CDR3 is 14 amino acids long. Germline-derived CDR1 and CDR2 are MNHNS and SASEGT. V was shortened by 7 bases and J by 2 bases, with 15 bases between the two germline ends. The CDR3 region has the DNA TGTGCCAGCACCTCCGGGGGCTTCCCCTACGAGCAGTACTTC. Its protein is CASTSGGFPYEQYF.

The table lists this clone with a few counts. The chain employs TRBV7-9 and TRBJ1-5, with D perhaps TRBD1 (6 bases). The CDR3 is made up of 16 amino acids. Germline V gene lookup returns CDR1 SEHNR and CDR2 FQNEAQ (reference sequence). V was clipped by 5 bases and J by 6 bases, with 20 bases between them. The CDR3 DNA sequence: TGTGCCAGCAGCCTCTCGGTCGGGGGCTTGGCTCAGCCCCAGCATTTT. It specifies CASSLSVGGLAQPQHF.

This clone has only one observation. The genes are TRBV25-1 and TRBJ1-3; TRBD1 is a possible D gene (6 bases). Germline V CDR1 and CDR2: MGHDK, SYGVNS. V lost 6 bases, J lost 4 bases, and 13 bases lay in between. The CDR3 covers 14 residues. DNA for the CDR3: TGTGCCAGCAGCCCGGGGGCGGGCGGAAACACCATATATTTT. Protein sequence: CASSPGAGGNTIYF.

The V call is TRBV9, the J call TRBJ2-3; 14 nucleotides agree with TRBD2. The CDR3 has 20 residues. Germline V gene data show CDR1 as SGDLS and CDR2 as YYNGEE. V was clipped by 1 base and J by 5 bases; unmatched bases: 15. This CDR3 reads CASSVLGGLTSGRAGDTQYF. For the CDR3, the DNA is TGTGCCAGCAGCGTACTGGGCGGCTTGACTAGCGGGAGGGCCGGAGATACGCAGTATTTT.

This clone was picked up one time. V and J are TRBV7-9 and TRBJ1-4; 7 bases map to TRBD1. Germline V lookup: CDR1 SEHNR, CDR2 FQNEAQ (reference sequence). V was pared by 3 bases and J by 5 bases, with 3 bases of the junction left unmatched. The CDR3 is 14 residues long. This CDR3 reads CASSFATGNEKLFF. In DNA, the CDR3 is TGTGCCAGCAGCTTCGCGACAGGGAATGAAAAACTGTTTTTT.

The V gene is TRBV25-1, the J gene TRBJ2-5; no clear D gene. V gave up 0 bases and J gave up 5 bases, with 10 bases separating them. CDR3 size: 14 residues. Germline assignment: CDR1 MGHDK and CDR2 SYGVNS. CDR3 nucleotide sequence: TGTGCCAGCAGTGAATATATACAAGGGGAGACCCAGTACTTC. As protein: CASSEYIQGETQYF.

The CDR3 DNA follows: TGTGCCAGCAGTGAATTTCCGGGTCGGGGTGAAGCTTTCTTT. Its protein product is CASSEFPGRGEAFF. V and J are TRBV6-1 and TRBJ1-1, with D hard to call. V lost 2 bases and J 7 bases, leaving 14 bases between the germline ends. The CDR3 is made up of 14 amino acids. The germline V gene has CDR1 MNHNS and CDR2 SASEGT.

This chain links TRBV18 with TRBJ1-2; 8 nucleotides agree with TRBD1. This CDR3 spans 14 amino acids. With 6 bases clipped from V and 8 bases from J, the junction kept 11 bases outside the gene matches. From germline, CDR1 is KGHSH and CDR2 LQKENI. CDR3 DNA sequence: TGTGCCAGCTCCCCCCGACAGGGGTCGGAGGGCTACACCTTC. Translation gives CASSPRQGSEGYTF.

A word on this clone: The junction and the germline gene differ at one end; a read error may be behind it. Other DNA sequences within the sample encode an identical CDR3. J is TRBJ2-5 and V is TRBV6-5; D unresolved. CDR1 and CDR2 from the germline V gene are MNHEY and SVGAGI. The CDR3 has 13 amino acids. Here the CDR3 reads CASRNSLQETQYF. As DNA, the CDR3 is TGTGCCAGCAGGAATAGCCTGCAAGAGACCCAATACTTC.

The CDR3 protein is CASSPREGEQYF. CDR3 in DNA: TGTGCCAGCTCACCACGTGAGGGCGAGCAGTACTTC. The rearrangement uses TRBV18 and TRBJ2-7; the D gene is possibly TRBD2 (5 bases). V was clipped by 1 base and J by 6 bases, with 7 bases between them. CDR1 KGHSH and CDR2 LQKENI come from the germline V gene. The CDR3 is 12 amino acids. Combining the CDR3 with reference TRBV18 and TRBJ2-7 gives the whole variable domain NAGVMQNPRHLVRRRGQEARLRCSPMKGHSHVYWYRQLPEEGLKFMVYLQKENIIDESGMPKERFSAEFPKEGPSILRIQQVVRGDSAAYFCASSPREGEQYFGPGTRLTVT.

This chain links TRBV25-1 with TRBJ2-7; D could derive from TRBD1 or TRBD2 (5 bases each). Trimming cost V 3 bases and J 0 bases, with 18 bases left between them. The CDR3 covers 17 residues. The germline V gene has CDR1 MGHDK and CDR2 SYGVNS. CDR3 DNA: TGTGCCAGCAGTGACATCAGCGCAGGGACCAGCTCCTACGAGCAGTACTTC. Its translation: CASSDISAGTSSYEQYF.

The chain combines TRBV13 with TRBJ1-4; D is ambiguous. CDR3 length: 13 amino acids. The germline V gene encodes CDR1 PRHDT and CDR2 FYEKMQ (reference sequence). Trimming removed 5 bases from V and 4 bases from J, with 8 bases in between. In DNA form, the CDR3 reads TGTGCCAGCAGCAGGGAGCTTAATGAAAAACTGTTTTTT. This codes for CASSRELNEKLFF.

The chain uses TRBV29-1 and TRBJ2-7; D possibly corresponds to TRBD1 (6 bases). The CDR3 length is 14 residues. Germline values: CDR1 SQVTM, CDR2 ANQGSEA. V was cut by 4 bases and J by 0 bases, with 13 bases left in between. Here the CDR3 reads CSVGRGSTSYEQYF. The CDR3 DNA is TGCAGCGTTGGTAGGGGGTCAACCTCCTACGAGCAGTACTTC.

This clone was recorded only once. The rearrangement joins TRBV7-3 to TRBJ2-4, with a tentative D call TRBD2 (6 bases). Trimming took 2 bases from V and 0 from J, leaving 23 bases between them. The CDR3 sequence is 20 residues long. Germline V CDR1 and CDR2: SGHTA, FQGTGA. In DNA form, the CDR3 reads TGTGCCAGCAGCTTATTAGCGCGAGAGCGGGTTAGTTTAGCCAAAAACATTCAGTACTTC. The encoded protein is CASSLLARERVSLAKNIQYF.

This chain uses TRBV19 with TRBJ2-1; D may be TRBD1 or TRBD2 (6 bases each). CDR1 and CDR2 from the germline V gene are LNHDA and SQIVND (reference sequence). The V gene lost 9 bases and the J gene lost 4 bases, with 19 bases spanning the gap. The length of the CDR3 is 15 residues. The CDR3 loop is CASKLGGLGYNEQFF. DNA for the CDR3: TGTGCCAGCAAGCTAGGGGGGCTTGGGTACAATGAGCAGTTCTTC.

This clone was picked up a small number of times. The V gene is TRBV5-4, the J gene TRBJ1-2; D ambiguous. CDR1 and CDR2 from the germline V gene are SGHNT and YYREEE (reference sequence). With 1 base removed from V and 2 bases from J, the gap between germline ends came to 12 bases. The CDR3 is 15 residues long. The DNA of the CDR3 is TGTGCCAGCAGCTTGCTTCCGGGGAGCAACTATGGCTACACCTTC. This encodes CASSLLPGSNYGYTF.

The chain carries TRBV5-1 and TRBJ1-4; D is possibly TRBD1 (5 bases). The CDR3 has 14 amino acids. Germline CDR1 SGHRS, CDR2 YFSETQ. V shed 1 base and J shed 2 bases, with 6 bases lying between them. The CDR3, as DNA: TGCGCCAGCAGCTTGTCAGGGACTAATGAAAAACTGTTTTTT. Translated: CASSLSGTNEKLFF. The full variable domain, in which reference TRBV5-1 and TRBJ1-4 provide the parts outside the CDR3, is KAGVTQTPRYLIKTRGQQVTLSCSPISGHRSVSWYQQTPGQGLQFLFEYFSETQRNKGNFPGRFSGRQFSNSRSEMNVSTLELGDSALYLCASSLSGTNEKLFFGSGTQLSVL.

V and J are TRBV11-2 and TRBJ1-3; D might be TRBD1 (5 bases). This CDR3 contains 16 residues. Germline V lookup: CDR1 SGHAT, CDR2 FQNNGV. V dropped 5 bases and J dropped 0 bases, with 14 bases sitting between them. The CDR3 nucleotides read TGTGCCAGCAGCCCGTTGGGACCGAGCTCTGGAAACACCATATATTTT. Translating it yields CASSPLGPSSGNTIYF.

V usage is TRBV5-6 and J usage is TRBJ1-1; D is uncertain. The CDR3 spans 14 residues. Per the germline V gene, CDR1 is SGHDT and CDR2 is YYEEEE. V was clipped by 2 bases and J by 0 bases, with 8 bases between them. The CDR3 nucleotides read TGTGCCAGCAGCTTTAAGGGATTGAACACTGAAGCTTTCTTT. This sequence encodes CASSFKGLNTEAFF.

The chain combines TRBV27 with TRBJ1-2; D ambiguous. V was trimmed by 0 bases and J by 3 bases, leaving 11 bases between them. This CDR3 is 15 amino acids long. Germline values: CDR1 MNHEY, CDR2 SMNVEV (reference sequence). The CDR3 DNA follows: TGTGCCAGCAGTTTATCGGGCAGGATTGACTATGGCTACACCTTC. Translating gives CASSLSGRIDYGYTF.

The CDR3 sequence is CASSRFGQPTEAFF. The CDR3, as DNA: TGTGCCAGCAGCCGCTTCGGACAGCCCACTGAAGCTTTCTTT. The chain recombines TRBV5-6 with TRBJ1-1; D is perhaps TRBD1 (6 bases). Germline V gives CDR1 SGHDT, CDR2 YYEEEE. The V gene lost 4 bases and the J gene lost 4 bases, with 14 bases spanning the gap. The CDR3 runs to 14 residues.

The chain combines TRBV28 with TRBJ1-4; D is unclear. V dropped 8 bases and J dropped 6 bases, with 10 bases sitting between them. Germline loops: CDR1 MDHEN, CDR2 SYDVKM. The CDR3 totals 12 residues. The CDR3: CASRQTDEKLFF. The DNA for the CDR3 is TGTGCCAGCCGGCAGACCGATGAAAAACTGTTTTTT.

This chain uses TRBV7-6 with TRBJ2-5; TRBD2 matches 10 bases. Germline V lookup: CDR1 SGHVS, CDR2 FNYEAQ. V shed 3 bases and J 2 bases; nucleotides not matched to a gene: 3. The CDR3 length is 15 residues. The CDR3: CASSFGTSAQETQYF. The DNA of the CDR3 is TGTGCCAGCAGCTTCGGGACTAGCGCACAAGAGACCCAGTACTTC.

The rearrangement uses TRBV18 and TRBJ1-6, with D maybe TRBD1 (6 bases). CDR3 length equals 15 residues. V was shortened by 3 bases and J by 7 bases, with 13 bases between the two germline ends. The V gene's germline CDR1 is KGHSH and CDR2 LQKENI. DNA of the CDR3: TGTGCCAGCTCACCTTCGGGACACCGCAATTCACCCCTCCACTTT. Translating gives CASSPSGHRNSPLHF.

This clone was seen a single time. V and J are TRBV4-2 and TRBJ2-3, with D maybe TRBD2 (7 bases). V was clipped by 7 bases and J by 2 bases, with 16 bases between them. Per germline, CDR1 LGHNA and CDR2 YNFKEQ. This CDR3 contains 15 residues. The CDR3: CASIRGAGITDTQYF. The CDR3 region has the DNA TGTGCCAGCATCCGGGGGGCAGGCATCACAGATACGCAGTATTTT.

The V and J genes are TRBV9 and TRBJ2-3; TRBD2 matches 7 bases. Trimming at V came to 0 bases and at J to 3 bases, leaving 4 bases not matched to a gene. Germline V gives CDR1 SGDLS, CDR2 YYNGEE. The CDR3 extends over 15 amino acids. The CDR3 coding sequence is TGTGCCAGCAGCGTAGCGGGAGGTCGGACAGATACGCAGTATTTT. Translating gives CASSVAGGRTDTQYF.